This T cell receptor beta chain appears in the sequencing data of a study of shared clonotypes between healthy human individuals. The naive CD8 subset, CD45RO-negative cells positively selected for CCR7, excluded terminally differentiated effector memory CD45RA+ cells. The CDR3 loop spans 18 amino acids. V shed 3 bases and J 5 bases; nucleotides not matched to a gene: 13. Germline CDR1 reads MGHRA; CDR2 reads YSYEKL. As regards this clone: What it binds is not known.

Method: immunoSEQ multiplex PCR; TCRdb's copy keeps in-frame clones and lacks some. The repertoire holds about 2.2 million clones, approximately 94% seen once, with roughly 1.7% in the top ten. Broader study findings: Generally, naive subsets came out with larger estimated richness than memory subsets.

The TCR originated in a man aged 18 to 29 in good health. Some clones in this sample may be carry-over from other donors' samples. Input material: naive CD8+ T cells from PBMCs. V and J are TRBV4-1 and TRBJ2-1; 10 positions agree with TRBD2. This CDR3 reads CASSQTRASGSYDNEQFF. CDR3 sequence (DNA): TGCGCCAGCAGCCAGACGAGGGCTAGCGGGAGTTACGACAATGAGCAGTTCTTC.